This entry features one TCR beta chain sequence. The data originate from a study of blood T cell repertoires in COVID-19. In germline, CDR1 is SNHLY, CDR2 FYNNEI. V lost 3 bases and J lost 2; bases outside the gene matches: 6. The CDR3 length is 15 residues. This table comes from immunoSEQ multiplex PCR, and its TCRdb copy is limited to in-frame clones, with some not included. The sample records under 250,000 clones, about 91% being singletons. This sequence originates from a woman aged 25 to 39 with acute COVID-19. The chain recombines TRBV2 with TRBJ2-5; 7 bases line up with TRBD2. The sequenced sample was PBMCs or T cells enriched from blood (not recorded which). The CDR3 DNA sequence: TGTGCCAGCAGTGATGATGGGGGGGAACAAGAGACCCAGTACTTC. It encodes CASSDDGGEQETQYF. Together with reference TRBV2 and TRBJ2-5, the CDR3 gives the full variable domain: EPEVTQTPSHQVTQMGQEVILRCVPISNHLYFYWYRQILGQKVEFLVSFYNNEISEKSEIFDDQFSVERPDGSNFTLKIRSTKLEDSAMYFCASSDDGGEQETQYFGPGTRLLVL.